These 9 T cell receptor beta chains originate from one sample sequenced in a study of shared clonotypes between healthy human individuals. Sequencing was performed with immunoSEQ multiplex PCR; in TCRdb, only in-frame clones are kept and a portion is missing. The repertoire consists of under 200,000 clones, with 80% to 95% occurring once and the leading ten covering roughly 0.07%. Sequencing used naive CD4+ T cells sorted from blood. Subset: CD45RA+ positively selected. The receptor source for this set is a woman in her twenties or thirties in good health.

Details on this clone: This CDR3 fails to terminate in the conserved phenylalanine or tryptophan, so it likely reflects a read error. The V call is TRBV11-3, the J call TRBJ2-7, with no clear D. V lost 1 base, J lost 6 bases, and 13 bases lay in between. In germline, CDR1 is SGHNT, CDR2 YENEEA. The CDR3 spans 14 residues. The CDR3 DNA sequence: TGTGCCAGCAGCTTAGTAGTGAGAGGCGGCGAGCAGTACCTC. It yields the protein CASSLVVRGGEQYL.

The rearrangement joins TRBV4-2 to TRBJ2-2; 7 bases match TRBD1. The V and J ends lost 4 bases and 0 bases, in that order; junction bases with no gene match: 14. Looked up from germline, CDR1 is LGHNA and CDR2 is YNFKEQ. CDR3 size: 19 residues. The CDR3 nucleotides are TGTGCCAGCAGCCGCAGACAGGGTGGAGCCCATACGAACACCGGGGAGCTGTTTTTT. This encodes CASSRRQGGAHTNTGELFF.

The chain joins TRBV10-3 to TRBJ1-5; the D gene is possibly TRBD1 (5 bases). The V end was cut by 0 bases, the J end by 2 bases, with 11 bases between. Germline assignment: CDR1 ENHRY and CDR2 SYGVKD. This CDR3 comprises 16 residues. CDR3 residues: CAISESSAGGNQPQHF. The CDR3 DNA reads TGTGCCATCAGTGAGTCGTCTGCGGGGGGCAATCAGCCCCAGCATTTT.

V gene TRBV2 combines with J gene TRBJ1-5; D may be TRBD1 (6 bases). Trimming pared 7 bases from V and 5 bases from J, leaving 18 bases between. Germline CDR1 is SNHLY and CDR2 is FYNNEI. CDR3 length: 15 amino acids. In DNA form, the CDR3 reads TGTGCCAGCAACAGGGCCCCCGAAGGGGATCAGCCCCAGCATTTT. Translation gives CASNRAPEGDQPQHF.

This clone was seen only once. This chain uses TRBV28 with TRBJ2-5; no clear D. The end of the DNA is better explained by TRBJ2-7, so the J call may be wrong. The CDR3 is 11 amino acids. Germline CDR1 is MDHEN and CDR2 is SYDVKM. CDR3 loop: CASSVFNEQYF. The DNA for the CDR3 is TGTGCCAGCAGTGTTTTCAACGAGCAGTACTTC.

The chain combines TRBV19 with TRBJ1-1; maybe TRBD1 (6 bases). Trimming cost V 6 bases and J 0 bases, with 23 bases left between them. CDR3 length equals 18 residues. Germline V CDR1 and CDR2: LNHDA, SQIVND (reference sequence). The DNA for the CDR3 is TGTGCCAGTAGCATCTATGTCCTCTCCGGGACAATGAACACTGAAGCTTTCTTT. It translates to CASSIYVLSGTMNTEAFF.

J is TRBJ2-3 and V is TRBV4-2; 7 bases are shared with TRBD2. After removal of 4 bases from V and 4 bases from J, the junction contained 20 bases not matched to a gene. The length of the CDR3 is 19 residues. From germline, CDR1 is LGHNA and CDR2 YNFKEQ. CDR3 amino acids: CASSPLGTSPSGIADTQYF. Written as DNA, the CDR3 is TGTGCCAGCAGCCCGTTGGGGACCTCGCCTAGCGGTATTGCAGATACGCAGTATTTT.

V is TRBV11-2 and J is TRBJ1-1; D call uncertain. The CDR3 consists of 16 residues. Germline lookup yields CDR1 SGHAT and CDR2 FQNNGV. V was clipped by 1 base and J by 6 bases, with 18 bases between them. CDR3 in DNA: TGTGCCAGCAGCTTAGTACCATTGGGCCAGTTCGCTGAAGCTTTCTTT. Protein: CASSLVPLGQFAEAFF.

The gene calls are TRBV5-5 and TRBJ2-7, with unresolved D. In germline, CDR1 is SGHKS, CDR2 YYEKEE (reference sequence). Between the trimmed V and J ends, which lost 0 bases and 10 bases, there was a span of 17 bases. The CDR3 spans 14 residues. In nucleotides, the CDR3 is TGTGCCAGCAGCTTGGAGGAGCCTCCCTACGGACAGTACTTC. Protein product: CASSLEEPPYGQYF.